This record covers a single TCR beta chain. Its antigen is undetermined. These data come from a study of T cell responses to AZD1222 COVID-19 vaccine. J gave up 3 bases and V 8 bases, and 5 bases lay outside the gene matches. The CDR3 spans 13 residues. Study observations and caveats: Reportedly, nearly half of unique spike TCRs recognized epitopes outside B.1.351/B.1.1.7 mutations.

Profiling relied on immunoSEQ multiplex PCR, and the TCRdb table lists in-frame clones only, not all of them. The sample includes around 150,000 clones, roughly 90% of them seen just once. The specimen was peripheral blood, collected 28 days after the second AZD1222 dose. V and J are TRBV12-3 or TRBV12-4 and TRBJ2-5; 8 bases align to TRBD2. The TCR was taken from an adult who received the AZD1222 COVID-19 vaccine. The CDR3 bases are TGTGCCAGCCGGGGCGGGAGGAAAGAGACCCAGTACTTC. This translates into CASRGGRKETQYF.